This T cell receptor (beta chain) derives from a study of cytomegalovirus exposure and HLA in healthy donors. This PCR relied on a set of 60 Vbeta primers and 13 Jbeta primers. Original methodology: In a later analysis, of around 83 million unique beta chains, about 10 million appeared in at least two donors. Produced via immunoSEQ multiplex PCR; TCRdb's table is partial and in-frame only. The V and J calls and clone size are taken from that table; D and trimming were inferred from the DNA. Of under 200,000 clones listed, around three quarters were seen once; the top ten hold 0.69%. Study-wide results and caveats: Some V segments, including TRBV6-2 and TRBV6-3, were excluded as indistinguishable.

To note about this clone: Its antigen is currently unknown.

In germline, CDR1 is SGDLS, CDR2 YYNGEE. CDR3 length: 16 residues. V lost 3 bases and J lost 0; bases outside the gene matches: 5. The chain has TRBV9 and TRBJ2-3, with TRBD2 identical over 9 bases. The specimen sequenced was PBMCs. The source is a middle-aged woman in good health and CMV-seronegative. The CDR3 DNA is TGTGCCAGCAGCGGTGGACTAGCGACTAGCACAGATACGCAGTATTTT. Translated: CASSGGLATSTDTQYF.